These 28 T cell receptor beta chains were sequenced from one sample in a study of blood T cell repertoires in COVID-19. Profiled with immunoSEQ multiplex PCR; TCRdb holds only in-frame clones, not every one. The data show 180,000 or so clones, approximately 90% seen once. Sequenced input: peripheral blood. Receptors were obtained from a young woman with acute or convalescent COVID-19.

This chain connects TRBV19 to TRBJ1-5, with a tentative D call TRBD1 (5 bases). Trimming cost V 7 bases and J 7 bases, with 11 bases left between them. From germline, CDR1 is LNHDA and CDR2 SQIVND (reference sequence). This CDR3 has 12 residues. CDR3 amino acids: CASNDRYQPQHF. DNA of the CDR3: TGTGCCAGTAATGACAGATACCAGCCCCAGCATTTT. The full variable domain, its missing parts supplied by reference TRBV19 and TRBJ1-5, is DGGITQSPKYLFRKEGQNVTLSCEQNLNHDAMYWYRQDPGQGLRLIYYSQIVNDFQKGDIAEGYSVSREKKESFPLTVTSAQKNPTAFYLCASNDRYQPQHFGDGTRLSIL.

The CDR3 loop reads CASSGDRGGYEQYF. The CDR3, as DNA: TGTGCCAGCAGCGGGGACAGGGGTGGGTACGAGCAGTACTTC. The chain links TRBV7-8 to TRBJ2-7, with 10 nucleotides matching TRBD1. Germline values: CDR1 SGHVS, CDR2 FQNEAQ. V shed 5 bases and J 4 bases; nucleotides not matched to a gene: 5. The CDR3 is 14 amino acids.

J is TRBJ1-4 and V is TRBV5-1; 8 bases agree with TRBD1. The CDR3 contains 13 residues. With 4 bases clipped from V and 7 bases from J, the junction kept 3 bases outside the gene matches. Germline-derived CDR1 and CDR2 are SGHRS and YFSETQ. CDR3 loop: CASSARGLEKLFF. For the CDR3, the DNA is TGCGCCAGCAGCGCCAGGGGGCTTGAAAAACTGTTTTTT. The full variable domain, in which reference TRBV5-1 and TRBJ1-4 provide the parts outside the CDR3, is KAGVTQTPRYLIKTRGQQVTLSCSPISGHRSVSWYQQTPGQGLQFLFEYFSETQRNKGNFPGRFSGRQFSNSRSEMNVSTLELGDSALYLCASSARGLEKLFFGSGTQLSVL.

This chain links TRBV5-6 with TRBJ2-5; 8 nucleotides agree with TRBD1. Germline V gene sequence: CDR1 SGHDT, CDR2 YYEEEE. V lost 4 bases, J lost 7 bases, and 9 bases stayed unmatched. The CDR3 runs to 14 residues. The CDR3 region is CASSTSGGEGTQYF. The CDR3, as DNA: TGTGCCAGCAGCACCTCAGGGGGCGAGGGGACCCAGTACTTC.

The chain has TRBV5-1 and TRBJ2-2; possible D gene TRBD2, 5 bases. Germline-derived CDR1 and CDR2 are SGHRS and YFSETQ. The CDR3 spans 14 residues. The V end lost 1 base, the J end lost 3 bases, and 7 bases lay between the germline ends. In DNA form, the CDR3 reads TGCGCCAGCAGCTTGCGGACTGACACCGGGGAGCTGTTTTTT. Its protein product is CASSLRTDTGELFF.

Details on this clone: Other DNA sequences in this sample translate to the same CDR3. The chain joins TRBV7-9 to TRBJ2-2; TRBD1 might be the D (5 bases). Trimming removed 1 base from V and 2 bases from J, with 8 bases in between. Germline CDR1 and CDR2: SEHNR and FQNEAQ (reference sequence). CDR3 length: 15 residues. CDR3 sequence (DNA): TGTGCCAGCAGCTTAGGTCAGGGTAACACCGGGGAGCTGTTTTTT. Translated, it gives CASSLGQGNTGELFF.

The V gene is TRBV5-1, the J gene TRBJ2-1, with a weak D call TRBD1 (5 bases). The CDR3 totals 11 residues. Germline CDR1 reads SGHRS; CDR2 reads YFSETQ. V was trimmed by 6 bases and J by 9 bases, leaving 10 bases between them. CDR3 loop: CASISQGEQFF. In DNA form, the CDR3 reads TGCGCCAGCATTTCCCAGGGTGAGCAGTTCTTC.

The chain has TRBV6-5 and TRBJ2-2; possibly TRBD2 for D (6 bases). The CDR3 contains 15 residues. V gave up 2 bases and J gave up 4 bases, with 11 bases separating them. The germline gives CDR1 MNHEY, CDR2 SVGAGI. CDR3 sequence (DNA): TGTGCCAGCAGTTACCGGGGGTCCCTCACCGGGGAGCTGTTTTTT. Its translation is CASSYRGSLTGELFF.

The genes are TRBV11-2 and TRBJ1-6; D gene ambiguous. The CDR3 extends over 12 amino acids. Germline values: CDR1 SGHAT, CDR2 FQNNGV. V was pared by 4 bases and J by 11 bases, with 9 bases between. The CDR3 DNA reads TGTGCCAGCAGCTCACAGACGGCACCCCTCCACTTT. This codes for CASSSQTAPLHF.

The J gene is TRBJ2-7, the V gene TRBV2; the D gene is possibly TRBD1 (6 bases). CDR3 length: 12 amino acids. Germline CDR1 SNHLY, CDR2 FYNNEI. Trimming shortened V by 11 bases and J by 7 bases, and 18 bases separated the two germline ends. CDR3 residues: CAGSGDRTEQYF. The CDR3, as DNA: TGTGCCGGGAGTGGTGACAGGACTGAGCAGTACTTC. Based on the CDR3 plus reference TRBV2 and TRBJ2-7, the full variable domain is EPEVTQTPSHQVTQMGQEVILRCVPISNHLYFYWYRQILGQKVEFLVSFYNNEISEKSEIFDDQFSVERPDGSNFTLKIRSTKLEDSAMYFCAGSGDRTEQYFGPGTRLTVT.

DNA of the CDR3: TGTGCCAGCAGTGAGGAGAACTATGGCTACACCTTC. Its protein product is CASSEENYGYTF. The chain uses TRBV12-3 or TRBV12-4 and TRBJ1-2; D not certain. There are 12 residues in the CDR3. Deletions cut 5 bases from V and 2 bases from J, with 6 bases between.

The V call is TRBV11-2, the J call TRBJ1-2; a possible D gene is TRBD1 (6 bases). Germline V lookup: CDR1 SGHAT, CDR2 FQNNGV. The CDR3 has 11 residues. V was trimmed by 4 bases and J by 8 bases, leaving 8 bases between them. The CDR3, as DNA: TGTGCCAGCAGCTGGGGGCGAGGCTACACCTTC. Translation: CASSWGRGYTF. Drawing the rest from reference TRBV11-2 and TRBJ1-2, the complete variable domain is EAGVAQSPRYKIIEKRQSVAFWCNPISGHATLYWYQQILGQGPKLLIQFQNNGVVDDSQLPKDRFSAERLKGVDSTLKIQPAKLEDSAVYLCASSWGRGYTFGSGTRLTVV.

The CDR3 coding sequence is TGTGCCAGCAGTGGTTTGAGAAACACCGGGGAGCTGTTTTTT. Translation: CASSGLRNTGELFF. The chain recombines TRBV2 with TRBJ2-2; no clear D. V lost 4 bases and J lost 2, with 8 bases in between. The V gene's germline CDR1 is SNHLY and CDR2 FYNNEI. The CDR3 is 14 amino acids.

The chain employs TRBV5-6 and TRBJ1-1; possible D gene TRBD1, 6 bases. Germline V gene lookup returns CDR1 SGHDT and CDR2 YYEEEE. The CDR3 is made up of 11 amino acids. V dropped 5 bases and J dropped 4 bases, with 6 bases sitting between them. CDR3 nucleotides: TGTGCCAGCAGACAGGGCACTGAAGCTTTCTTT. As protein: CASRQGTEAFF. The entire variable domain, with the rest obtained from reference TRBV5-6 and TRBJ1-1, is as follows: DAGVTQSPTHLIKTRGQQVTLRCSPKSGHDTVSWYQQALGQGPQFIFQYYEEEERQRGNFPDRFSGHQFPNYSSELNVNALLLGDSALYLCASRQGTEAFFGQGTRLTVV.

The chain couples TRBV29-1 to TRBJ1-2; 8 positions match TRBD1. Germline-derived CDR1 and CDR2 are SQVTM and ANQGSEA. The CDR3 is made up of 13 amino acids. The trim removed 6 bases at V and 9 bases at J, leaving 12 bases unmatched. CDR3 nucleotides: TGCAGCGTCGGGACTGGGACAGGTATAAGCTACACCTTC. This sequence encodes CSVGTGTGISYTF.

The rearrangement uses TRBV5-1 and TRBJ2-1, with a weak D call TRBD2 (6 bases). Looked up from germline, CDR1 is SGHRS and CDR2 is YFSETQ. The CDR3 has 15 amino acids. V dropped 0 bases and J dropped 2 bases, with 9 bases sitting between them. For the CDR3, the DNA is TGCGCCAGCAGCTTGGACGGGGGAACCTACAATGAGCAGTTCTTC. Translating gives CASSLDGGTYNEQFF.

The chain combines TRBV11-2 with TRBJ2-1, with a weak D call TRBD2 (5 bases). The V and J ends lost 2 bases and 2 bases respectively, with 16 bases between them. The CDR3 length is 17 residues. Germline assignment: CDR1 SGHAT and CDR2 FQNNGV. The CDR3 here is CASSLILGSGTYNEQFF. CDR3 bases: TGTGCCAGCAGCTTAATCCTAGGGAGCGGCACCTACAATGAGCAGTTCTTC.

In this sample, this clone turned up once. This chain connects TRBV29-1 to TRBJ2-7; 10 bases agree with TRBD2. The CDR3 contains 13 residues. The germline V gene has CDR1 SQVTM and CDR2 ANQGSEA. CDR3 sequence (DNA): TGCAGTGTCAGCGGGGGGGTCTCCTACGAGCAGTACTTC. The encoded protein is CSVSGGVSYEQYF.

This chain joins TRBV14 and TRBJ2-3; D uncertain. The V and J ends lost 4 bases and 3 bases respectively, with 14 bases between them. Per the germline V gene, CDR1 is SGHDN and CDR2 is FVKESK. The length of the CDR3 is 15 residues. CDR3 protein: CASSLSRERTDTQYF. DNA of the CDR3: TGTGCCAGCAGCCTAAGCCGAGAGAGGACAGATACGCAGTATTTT.

The chain has TRBV12-3 or TRBV12-4 and TRBJ2-7; D remains ambiguous. CDR3 size: 12 residues. V was trimmed by 7 bases and J by 6 bases, leaving 13 bases between them. CDR3: CASTLNPREQYF. CDR3 sequence (DNA): TGTGCCAGCACCTTAAATCCCCGCGAGCAGTACTTC.

The CDR3 DNA follows: TGTGCCACCAGCAGAGGTCCCCCTAGCGGGAACACCGGGGAGCTGTTTTTT. Translated: CATSRGPPSGNTGELFF. The V call is TRBV15, the J call TRBJ2-2; TRBD2 aligns across 7 bases. CDR1 is LNHNV and CDR2 is YYDKDF in the germline V gene (reference sequence). The CDR3 extends over 17 amino acids. Trimming cost V 1 base and J 1 base; bases outside gene matches: 6.

The chain couples TRBV3-1 (or the pseudogene TRBV3-2) to TRBJ1-5; D might be TRBD1 (6 bases). With 4 bases removed from V and 4 bases from J, the gap between germline ends came to 14 bases. The CDR3 is made up of 15 amino acids. Germline CDR1 LGHDT, CDR2 YNNKEL (reference sequence). The CDR3 sequence is CASSPSGVGNQPQHF. DNA of the CDR3: TGTGCCAGCAGCCCTTCAGGGGTTGGAAATCAGCCCCAGCATTTT.

This clone has a single count. J is TRBJ1-2 and V is TRBV18; D unclear. This CDR3 has 13 amino acids. V lost 2 bases and J lost 6, with 10 bases in between. The V gene's germline CDR1 is KGHSH and CDR2 LQKENI. The CDR3 DNA reads as TGTGCCAGCTCACCAGATACAGCCAATGGCTACACCTTC. It encodes CASSPDTANGYTF.

This chain connects TRBV28 to TRBJ1-2; no clear D gene. V was shortened by 5 bases and J by 4 bases, with 8 bases between the two germline ends. The CDR3 has 12 residues. Germline CDR1 and CDR2: MDHEN and SYDVKM. The CDR3 DNA reads TGTGCCAGCAGTCCCCCCGGCTATGGCTACACCTTC. Translating gives CASSPPGYGYTF.

The chain is built from TRBV3-1 (or the pseudogene TRBV3-2) and TRBJ2-5; 7 nucleotides match TRBD2. CDR3 size: 14 residues. Germline V gene sequence: CDR1 LGHDT, CDR2 YNNKEL (reference sequence). Trimming removed 5 bases from V and 4 bases from J; junction bases left unmatched: 7. The CDR3 sequence: CASSKAGDRETQYF. For the CDR3, the DNA is TGTGCCAGCAGCAAGGCGGGAGATCGAGAGACCCAGTACTTC.

The chain carries TRBV19 and TRBJ2-1; 10 nucleotides match TRBD2. This CDR3 is built from 15 residues. CDR1 is LNHDA and CDR2 is SQIVND in the germline V gene (reference sequence). V lost 7 bases and J lost 7; bases outside the gene matches: 10. CDR3 in DNA: TGTGCCAGTAACATCCAAGCGGGAGGGTATAATGAGCAGTTCTTC. This sequence encodes CASNIQAGGYNEQFF.

J is TRBJ1-2 and V is TRBV5-6, with a weak D call TRBD1 (6 bases). V was pared by 2 bases and J by 8 bases, with 22 bases between. The CDR3 sequence is 16 residues long. In germline, CDR1 is SGHDT, CDR2 YYEEEE. CDR3 sequence: CASSFGLTGTGQGYTF. The CDR3, as DNA: TGTGCCAGCAGCTTTGGGCTGACGGGAACCGGACAGGGCTACACCTTC.

This clone is a singleton in its sample. The V gene is TRBV24-1, the J gene TRBJ1-2; D gene unclear. Per the germline V gene, CDR1 is KGHDR and CDR2 is SFDVKD. The CDR3 has 12 residues. Trimming shortened V by 4 bases and J by 4 bases, and 6 bases separated the two germline ends. This CDR3 is CATSDGIYGYTF. The CDR3 DNA sequence: TGTGCCACCAGTGACGGGATCTATGGCTACACCTTC.